These 29 T cell receptor beta chains came from one sample sequenced in a study of T cell repertoires in cytomegalovirus infection (dated by TCRdb to the late 2010s). TCRdb lists the instrument as Illumina HiSeq 1500. In TCRdb, the public reads were trimmed at Q25 with fastp and aligned with MiXCR, with productive beta chains retained. Rows with one shared CDR3 protein collapse into an entry with the most common genes and DNA. The sample table contains approximately 500,000 distinct CDR3 sequences; only one count was recorded for 15% to 20% of them. The top ten clones comprise 20% to 30% of the sample. Source material: CD8+ T cells from PBMCs. Source of these receptors: a human donor in good health (CMV status not recorded). Some clones in this sample may be carry-over from other donors' samples.

This clonotype occurred many times. This chain connects TRBV7-8 to TRBJ2-2; D might be TRBD2 (6 bases). The CDR3 runs 18 residues. Trimming removed 2 bases from V and 4 bases from J, with 20 bases in between. CDR1 and CDR2 (germline): SGHVS, FQNEAQ. The chain's CDR3 is CASSLIVTGVLTTGELFF. The CDR3 DNA reads as TGTGCCAGCAGCTTAATAGTTACGGGGGTCCTTACCACCGGGGAGCTGTTTTTT.

This clonotype has ten or more counts. The genes are TRBV19 and TRBJ2-7, with 7 bases that match TRBD1. V lost 7 bases and J lost 4; bases outside the gene matches: 10. The CDR3 is 14 residues long. The germline gives CDR1 LNHDA, CDR2 SQIVND (reference sequence). Here the CDR3 DNA reads TGTGCCAGTAACCACCGGGACAGCGTTTACGAGCAGTACTTC. It encodes CASNHRDSVYEQYF.

This clonotype came up a few times. The chain employs TRBV2 and TRBJ2-2, with D possibly matching TRBD2 (6 bases). The V gene's germline CDR1 is SNHLY and CDR2 FYNNEI. CDR3 length: 14 amino acids. The V and J ends lost 6 bases and 1 base respectively, with 9 bases between them. The CDR3 DNA follows: TGTGCCAGCAGGGTTAGCGGGAACACCGGGGAGCTGTTTTTT. It is translated as CASRVSGNTGELFF.

The chain couples TRBV19 to TRBJ2-3; 9 bases are a match to TRBD2. The J segment lost 5 bases and the V segment lost 2 bases, leaving 8 bases of the junction unmatched. Germline V gene lookup returns CDR1 LNHDA and CDR2 SQIVND (reference sequence). This CDR3 spans 16 amino acids. CDR3 nucleotide sequence: TGTGCCAGTAGTATACCCCAGCGGGGGGCCCGAGATACGCAGTATTTT. Its translation: CASSIPQRGARDTQYF. Supplemented by reference TRBV19 and TRBJ2-3, the full variable domain reads DGGITQSPKYLFRKEGQNVTLSCEQNLNHDAMYWYRQDPGQGLRLIYYSQIVNDFQKGDIAEGYSVSREKKESFPLTVTSAQKNPTAFYLCASSIPQRGARDTQYFGPGTRLTVL.

Comment on this clonotype: As the CDR3 is not closed by the conserved phenylalanine or tryptophan, this likely results from a read error. The chain is built from TRBV6-1 and TRBJ2-3; D perhaps matches TRBD2 (6 bases). The germline V gene encodes CDR1 MNHNS and CDR2 SASEGT. Trimming took off 3 bases at V and 2 bases at J, with 21 bases between the two ends. This CDR3 region has 18 residues. DNA for the CDR3: TGTGCCAGCAGTGAGAGCTGGCAGAGGGGAGGAACCACAGATACGCAGTATATT. Translating gives CASSESWQRGGTTDTQYI.

V usage is TRBV6-7 and J usage is TRBJ2-1; a weak D match, TRBD2 (7 bases). TRBV6-7 is reported as an ORF; its role is uncertain. The CDR3 spans 14 residues. V was clipped by 11 bases and J by 4 bases, with 18 bases between them. For the CDR3, the DNA is TGTGCCCGGGGGGCGGATAGATCGTACAATGAGCAGTTCTTC. It translates to CARGADRSYNEQFF.

The V call is TRBV24-1, the J call TRBJ1-2, with D unclear. V lost 5 bases to trimming and J lost 4 bases, with 16 bases between them. Per germline, CDR1 KGHDR and CDR2 SFDVKD. There are 15 residues in the CDR3. CDR3 amino acids: CATSAGETVIYGYTF. CDR3 nucleotides: TGTGCCACCAGTGCTGGGGAGACGGTTATCTATGGCTACACCTTC.

V and J are TRBV5-5 and TRBJ1-3; the D is unclear. Between the trimmed V and J ends, which lost 2 bases and 0 bases, there was a span of 15 bases. CDR3 length equals 17 residues. Germline CDR1 SGHKS, CDR2 YYEKEE (reference sequence). CDR3 protein: CASSFLIRSNSGNTIYF. For the CDR3, the DNA is TGTGCCAGCAGCTTTCTGATCAGGTCCAACTCTGGAAACACCATATATTTT.

The V and J genes are TRBV19 and TRBJ2-6; D gene ambiguous. Germline values: CDR1 LNHDA, CDR2 SQIVND (reference sequence). V lost 7 bases, J lost 2 bases, and 6 bases lay in between. This CDR3 region has 13 residues. CDR3 sequence: CASKRAGANVLTF. CDR3 bases: TGTGCCAGTAAAAGGGCTGGGGCCAACGTCCTGACTTTC.

The CDR3 spells CASSYLAGRGNEQFF. CDR3 coding DNA: TGTGCCAGCAGCTACTTAGCGGGAAGGGGCAATGAGCAGTTCTTC. V and J are TRBV5-4 and TRBJ2-1; 8 bases match TRBD2. This CDR3 comprises 15 residues. The trim removed 3 bases at V and 6 bases at J, leaving 8 bases unmatched. Germline loops: CDR1 SGHNT, CDR2 YYREEE (reference sequence).

The V and J genes are TRBV19 and TRBJ1-5; TRBD1 agrees at 7 bases. CDR1 LNHDA and CDR2 SQIVND come from the germline V gene (reference sequence). The CDR3 has 14 residues. V trimming: 11 bases; J trimming: 8 bases; junction bases outside the gene matches: 15. The CDR3 region has the DNA TGTGCCTGCAAGGCGACAGGGACCTTTGAGCCCCAGCATTTT. Its protein is CACKATGTFEPQHF. The full variable domain, in which reference TRBV19 and TRBJ1-5 provide the parts outside the CDR3, is DGGITQSPKYLFRKEGQNVTLSCEQNLNHDAMYWYRQDPGQGLRLIYYSQIVNDFQKGDIAEGYSVSREKKESFPLTVTSAQKNPTAFYLCACKATGTFEPQHFGDGTRLSIL.

J is TRBJ2-1 and V is TRBV20-1; TRBD1 agrees at 7 bases. V lost 5 bases to trimming and J lost 0 bases; unmatched junction nucleotides: 10. This CDR3 is 16 amino acids long. From germline, CDR1 is DFQATT and CDR2 SNEGSKA (reference sequence). CDR3 protein: CSASDRDRISYNEQFF. Here the CDR3 DNA reads TGCAGTGCTTCAGACAGGGACCGTATCTCCTACAATGAGCAGTTCTTC.

This chain connects TRBV12-3 or TRBV12-4 to TRBJ1-2; maybe TRBD1 (5 bases). The CDR3 consists of 16 residues. The V end was cut by 3 bases, the J end by 2 bases, with 16 bases between. For the CDR3, the DNA is TGTGCCAGCAGTTTGGGGGTCGGACCCGGAAACTATGGCTACACCTTC. This gives the protein CASSLGVGPGNYGYTF.

V is TRBV11-2 and J is TRBJ2-2; D is uncertain. The germline V and J ends were trimmed by 5 bases and 4 bases, with 11 bases remaining between them. The germline gives CDR1 SGHAT, CDR2 FQNNGV. The CDR3 runs 14 residues. CDR3: CASSPLGLTGELFF. In DNA, the CDR3 is TGTGCCAGCAGCCCCCTTGGCCTCACCGGGGAGCTGTTTTTT.

This clonotype appeared many times. J is TRBJ1-1 and V is TRBV7-9, with D unclear. The germline V gene has CDR1 SEHNR and CDR2 FQNEAQ (reference sequence). Trimming left V 4 bases short and J 9 bases short, with 12 bases between. There are 12 residues in the CDR3. This chain's CDR3 is CASSSDGHKAFF. As DNA, the CDR3 is TGTGCCAGCAGCTCGGACGGCCACAAAGCTTTCTTT.

The chain joins TRBV20-1 to TRBJ2-7; D might be TRBD1 (6 bases). Trimming took 5 bases from V and 1 from J, leaving 9 bases between them. The CDR3 is 12 amino acids. Germline CDR1 and CDR2: DFQATT and SNEGSKA (reference sequence). The CDR3 reads CSARDKSYEQYF. The CDR3 coding sequence is TGCAGTGCTCGGGACAAATCCTACGAGCAGTACTTC.

A remark on this clonotype: A much bigger clone sits one base away, suggesting this may be a read error. V gene TRBV7-3 combines with J gene TRBJ1-1; D may be TRBD1 (6 bases). The V gene's germline CDR1 is SGHTA and CDR2 FQGTGA. This CDR3 spans 15 amino acids. V dropped 5 bases and J dropped 1 base, with 14 bases sitting between them. DNA for the CDR3: TGTGCCAGCAGCCCTCGCGGGGGCGAGAACACTGAAGCTTTCTTT. The encoded protein is CASSPRGGENTEAFF.

The V call is TRBV5-1, the J call TRBJ1-2; 11 bases fit TRBD1. The CDR3 is 15 residues long. Germline V gene sequence: CDR1 SGHRS, CDR2 YFSETQ. The trim removed 7 bases at V and 4 bases at J, leaving 9 bases unmatched. CDR3 sequence (DNA): TGCGCCAGCGATTGGACAGGGGGCCAGAGCTATGGCTACACCTTC. This encodes CASDWTGGQSYGYTF.

CDR3 in amino acids: CASGSTKANYGYTF. In DNA form, the CDR3 reads TGTGCTAGTGGTTCGACAAAAGCTAACTATGGCTACACCTTC. V gene TRBV12-5 combines with J gene TRBJ1-2; D is ambiguous. The germline V gene encodes CDR1 LGHNT and CDR2 FRNRAP. CDR3 size: 14 residues. V was pared by 4 bases and J by 0 bases, with 9 bases between.

The sample holds many counts of this clonotype. The chain has TRBV7-9 and TRBJ2-7; D is unresolved. V gave up 2 bases and J gave up 6 bases, with 5 bases separating them. CDR1 and CDR2 from the germline V gene are SEHNR and FQNEAQ (reference sequence). This CDR3 has 11 amino acids. CDR3: CASSLTLEQYF. In nucleotides, the CDR3 is TGTGCCAGCAGCTTAACCCTCGAGCAGTACTTC.

This sequence joins TRBV5-1 and TRBJ2-1, with D perhaps matching TRBD1 (6 bases). Trimming left V 3 bases short and J 3 bases short, with 13 bases between. CDR1 is SGHRS and CDR2 is YFSETQ in the germline V gene. This CDR3 spans 15 amino acids. For the CDR3, the DNA is TGCGCCAGCAGCTCCGAGGGGGAGAGCTACAATGAGCAGTTCTTC. It is translated as CASSSEGESYNEQFF.

The chain is built from TRBV12-3 or TRBV12-4 and TRBJ2-1, with TRBD2 identical over 7 bases. This CDR3 is 16 amino acids long. Losses at the gene ends were 3 bases for V and 2 bases for J; bases not matched to a gene: 7. As DNA, the CDR3 is TGTGCCAGCAGTTTGCCCGGGGGGAGTACCTACAATGAGCAGTTCTTC. It codes for CASSLPGGSTYNEQFF.

This clonotype was detected only a few times. The rearrangement joins TRBV7-9 to TRBJ2-4, with TRBD2 matching over 11 bases. Unmatched junction bases numbered 13, after V lost 5 bases and J lost 7 bases. The CDR3 length is 17 residues. Per the germline V gene, CDR1 is SEHNR and CDR2 is FQNEAQ (reference sequence). The CDR3 is CASSPRGSGRAVNIQYF. CDR3 bases: TGTGCCAGCAGCCCCCGGGGTAGCGGGAGGGCCGTGAACATTCAGTACTTC.

This clonotype appeared many times. The genes are TRBV7-9 and TRBJ2-5; D is uncertain. The CDR3 contains 14 residues. The ends were cut back, 6 bases at V and 2 bases at J, with 13 bases in the middle. The germline gives CDR1 SEHNR, CDR2 FQNEAQ (reference sequence). The CDR3 region has the DNA TGTGCCAGCAGTCCCCCCGGCGTACAAGAGACCCAGTACTTC. This encodes CASSPPGVQETQYF.

The V and J genes are TRBV29-1 and TRBJ2-2; TRBD2 agrees at 7 bases. This CDR3 is 14 amino acids long. CDR1 and CDR2 (germline): SQVTM, ANQGSEA. The ends lost 5 bases at V and 3 bases at J; junction bases unmatched: 6. In nucleotides, the CDR3 is TGCAGCGTTCGCTCTAGCGGCTACACCGGGGAGCTGTTTTTT. Translating gives CSVRSSGYTGELFF.

The table lists this clonotype with many counts. V usage is TRBV6-5 and J usage is TRBJ1-2, with D possibly matching TRBD1 (6 bases). The CDR3 loop spans 13 amino acids. Per the germline V gene, CDR1 is MNHEY and CDR2 is SVGAGI. V was cut by 1 base and J by 8 bases, with 11 bases left in between. The CDR3 DNA sequence: TGTGCCAGCAGTTACTACACAGGGTACGGCTACACCTTC. Its protein product is CASSYYTGYGYTF.

This clonotype was counted a few times. The rearrangement links TRBV10-3 to TRBJ1-2, with D unresolved. Trimming cost V 3 bases and J 7 bases, with 15 bases left between them. The germline CDR1 and CDR2 sequences are ENHRY and SYGVKD. This CDR3 contains 14 residues. DNA for the CDR3: TGTGCCATCAGTGATCCGGACTATCCCCTTGGCTACACCTTC. This encodes CAISDPDYPLGYTF.

This clonotype was seen many times. This chain connects TRBV12-3 or TRBV12-4 to TRBJ1-2; 7 bases agree with TRBD1. The CDR3 runs 16 residues. The V and J ends lost 6 bases and 0 bases, in that order; junction bases with no gene match: 10. CDR3 amino acids: CASRPSDRPPNYGYTF. CDR3 nucleotides: TGTGCCAGCAGACCATCGGACAGGCCCCCTAACTATGGCTACACCTTC.

This clonotype occurred many times. CDR3 protein: CASSLGLGNYNEQFF. In nucleotides, the CDR3 is TGTGCCAGCAGCCTGGGACTGGGGAACTACAATGAGCAGTTCTTC. The chain is built from TRBV7-3 and TRBJ2-1; possible D gene TRBD2, 6 bases. The CDR3 length is 15 residues. CDR1 is SGHTA, CDR2 FQGTGA, per germline. V was pared by 5 bases and J by 3 bases, with 14 bases between. The whole variable domain, remainder taken from reference TRBV7-3 and TRBJ2-1, is GAGVSQTPSNKVTEKGKYVELRCDPISGHTALYWYRQSLGQGPEFLIYFQGTGAADDSGLPNDRFFAVRPEGSVSTLKIQRTERGDSAVYLCASSLGLGNYNEQFFGPGTRLTVL.